A single sample is the source of the 6 T cell receptor beta chains below, sequenced in a study of T cells after yellow fever vaccination (dated by TCRdb to between 2018 and 2020). The treatment or condition label, as the study defines it: live attenuated yellow fever vaccine strain. The library was produced with 5' RACE. Sequenced on an Illumina NovaSeq 6000. In-frame beta chains were kept once TCRdb had trimmed the public reads at Q25 with fastp and called clones with MiXCR. Entries are consolidated by CDR3 protein sequence, retaining the most common genes and DNA. Here the sample has a few hundred thousand distinct CDR3 sequences; around 3.6% occur a single time. In total, the top ten clones hold 23% of the sample. This material consisted of PBMCs, taken on the day of the yellow fever booster vaccination. Receptor source: a young man who received the YFV17D yellow fever vaccine.

This clonotype was observed at least ten times. V is TRBV10-2 and J is TRBJ2-1; 7 bases are a match to TRBD2. This CDR3 is built from 14 residues. CDR1 and CDR2 (germline): WSHSY, SAAADI. V gave up 6 bases and J gave up 1 base; unmatched junction bases: 3. The CDR3 bases are TGCGCCAGCAGCGTGGGAGGGTCCTACAATGAGCAGTTCTTC. It specifies CASSVGGSYNEQFF.

This clonotype has a handful of counts. The rearrangement uses TRBV3-1 and TRBJ2-1; maybe TRBD1 (6 bases). The V end was cut by 1 base, the J end by 5 bases, with 15 bases between. CDR1 and CDR2 from the germline V gene are LGHDT and YNNKEL (reference sequence). This CDR3 spans 16 amino acids. The CDR3 region is CASSQVRQGWHNEQFF. The DNA of the CDR3 is TGTGCCAGCAGCCAAGTTCGGCAGGGGTGGCACAATGAGCAGTTCTTC.

This clonotype was observed a handful of times. The rearrangement joins TRBV5-5 to TRBJ1-2, with D possibly TRBD1 on 5 matching bases. This CDR3 is built from 16 residues. Germline CDR1 reads SGHKS; CDR2 reads YYEKEE (reference sequence). The germline V and J ends were trimmed by 3 bases and 12 bases, with 27 bases remaining between them. This chain's CDR3 is CASSWGNVASKKTDTF. The CDR3 DNA reads TGTGCCAGCAGCTGGGGCAATGTAGCGAGTAAGAAAACAGACACCTTC. The full variable domain, rest sourced from reference TRBV5-5 and TRBJ1-2, is DAGVTQSPTHLIKTRGQQVTLRCSPISGHKSVSWYQQVLGQGPQFIFQYYEKEERGRGNFPDRFSARQFPNYSSELNVNALLLGDSALYLCASSWGNVASKKTDTFGSGTRLTVV.

Many counts were recorded for this clonotype. This chain links TRBV6-6 with TRBJ2-5, with TRBD1 matching over 9 bases. Per germline, CDR1 MNHNY and CDR2 SVGAGI (reference sequence). V lost 6 bases and J lost 5; bases outside the gene matches: 7. The length of the CDR3 is 14 residues. CDR3 DNA: TGTGCCAGCAGAAACACAGGGGGCTCGGAGACCCAGTACTTC. It encodes CASRNTGGSETQYF.

This clonotype was observed a handful of times. The chain carries TRBV6-1 and TRBJ1-4; no clear D. V shed 8 bases and J shed 5 bases, with 12 bases lying between them. CDR3 length: 13 amino acids. The germline CDR1 and CDR2 sequences are MNHNS and SASEGT. The DNA for the CDR3 is TGTGCCAGCGCGAGGGAACAAAATGAAAAACTGTTTTTT. Its translation: CASAREQNEKLFF.

The CDR3: CASSWGSRGSGTQYF. The CDR3 nucleotides read TGTGCCAGCAGCTGGGGATCAAGGGGGAGTGGGACCCAGTACTTC. The genes are TRBV5-4 and TRBJ2-5, with a weak D call TRBD1 (6 bases). Germline values: CDR1 SGHNT, CDR2 YYREEE (reference sequence). V lost 3 bases to trimming and J lost 7 bases, with 19 bases between them. This CDR3 spans 15 amino acids. The full variable domain, with the rest looked up from reference TRBV5-4 and TRBJ2-5, is ETGVTQSPTHLIKTRGQQVTLRCSSQSGHNTVSWYQQALGQGPQFIFQYYREEENGRGNFPPRFSGLQFPNYSSELNVNALELDDSALYLCASSWGSRGSGTQYFGPGTRLLVL.